Reported below is one T cell receptor beta chain. As yet, its antigen is unknown. Germline loops: CDR1 SQVTM, CDR2 ANQGSEA. The CDR3 covers 12 residues. This entry comes from a study of CXCR3-negative and CXCR3-positive naive CD8 T cells. Background on the study: Per-library TRB read counts averaged about 1.5 +/- 0.3 million, adding up to around 140 million in total. Study conclusions and caveats: CXCR3-negative and CXCR3-positive naive cells shared comparable TRBV-TRBJ usage, but memory cells did not. After cryopreservation, expression of CXCR3 was partially reduced, and most assays were run with fresh PBMCs.

Triplicates of about 270,000 cells were sorted from each CD8+ T cell subset. Carrying UMI labels, the TRB cDNA libraries were prepared through 5' RACE. TCRdb re-called the 5' RACE reads and shows each CDR3 protein once, DNA omitted. Its table records around 50,000 distinct CDR3 sequences. The specimen sequenced was naive CXCR3- CD8+ T cells from blood. Subset of the sample: CD45RO-CCR7+CD27+CD95- naive CD8+ T cells lacking CXCR3 (TNR3-). This chain links TRBV29-1 with TRBJ1-5. The sequence was obtained from a human donor in good health. Some clones in this sample may be carry-over from other donors' samples. CDR3 in amino acids: CSVVWGNQPQHF.